The next 17 T cell receptor beta chains were all read from a single sample in a study of CD8+ T cells in alopecia areata. Sequencing templates came from extracted RNA that was reverse transcribed into cDNA. The repertoire was sequenced with immunoSEQ multiplex PCR; TCRdb's copy has only in-frame clones and lacks some. The sample contains about 150,000 clones, less than 65% of which appear only once. This material consisted of CD8+ T cells sorted from blood, taken at week 0. These receptors came from a human donor with alopecia areata.

This clone was picked up a small number of times. This chain joins TRBV5-4 and TRBJ2-6; D may be TRBD1 (6 bases). The CDR3 totals 17 residues. Trimming removed 6 bases from V and 0 bases from J, with 16 bases in between. Germline lookup yields CDR1 SGHNT and CDR2 YYREEE (reference sequence). CDR3 in DNA: TGTGCCAGCACGCGGACAGCAGCGATCTCTGGGGCCAACGTCCTGACTTTC. Translated, it gives CASTRTAAISGANVLTF. The whole variable domain, remainder taken from reference TRBV5-4 and TRBJ2-6, is ETGVTQSPTHLIKTRGQQVTLRCSSQSGHNTVSWYQQALGQGPQFIFQYYREEENGRGNFPPRFSGLQFPNYSSELNVNALELDDSALYLCASTRTAAISGANVLTFGAGSRLTVL.

This sequence joins TRBV7-9 and TRBJ1-2; possibly TRBD1 for D (5 bases). V gave up 1 base and J gave up 3 bases, with 9 bases separating them. The germline gives CDR1 SEHNR, CDR2 FQNEAQ (reference sequence). This CDR3 spans 14 amino acids. CDR3 nucleotide sequence: TGTGCCAGCAGCTTAGGGGACGGAGACTATGGCTACACCTTC. Translation gives CASSLGDGDYGYTF.

V usage is TRBV10-3 and J usage is TRBJ2-7, with TRBD1 matching 10 bases. The CDR3 is 13 residues long. Trimming took 4 bases from V and 4 from J; bases not matched to a gene: 1. CDR1 is ENHRY and CDR2 is SYGVKD in the germline V gene. CDR3 protein: CAISGGQGYEQYF. The DNA of the CDR3 is TGTGCCATCAGTGGGGGACAGGGGTACGAGCAGTACTTC.

The chain has TRBV19 and TRBJ2-1, with 8 bases lining up with TRBD1. The junction had 4 bases not matched to a gene; V was cut back by 3 bases and J by 9 bases. The CDR3 is 13 residues long. Per the germline V gene, CDR1 is LNHDA and CDR2 is SQIVND (reference sequence). The CDR3 nucleotides read TGTGCCAGTAGTATCGGACAGGGTGCTGAGCAGTTCTTC. Its protein is CASSIGQGAEQFF.

V usage is TRBV2 and J usage is TRBJ1-5; TRBD1 matches 7 bases. From germline, CDR1 is SNHLY and CDR2 FYNNEI. CDR3 size: 14 residues. Unmatched junction bases numbered 2, after V lost 6 bases and J lost 0 bases. The CDR3 sequence: CASSGTASNQPQHF. The CDR3 DNA is TGTGCCAGCAGCGGGACAGCTAGCAATCAGCCCCAGCATTTT.

The chain uses TRBV7-2 and TRBJ2-5; 8 bases agree with TRBD2. J lost 5 bases, V lost 1 base, and 9 bases had no gene match. The CDR3 consists of 16 residues. The germline CDR1 and CDR2 sequences are SGHTA and FQGNSA. CDR3 in amino acids: CASSLVLAGTGETQYF. CDR3 nucleotide sequence: TGTGCCAGCAGCTTAGTGTTAGCGGGGACCGGGGAGACCCAGTACTTC.

This chain joins TRBV5-6 and TRBJ2-5; unclear D gene. Germline CDR1 and CDR2: SGHDT and YYEEEE. Trimming took 4 bases from V and 4 from J, leaving 14 bases between them. The CDR3 spans 14 residues. The CDR3 DNA reads as TGTGCCAGCAGCGAACCTCTAGACCGAGAGACCCAGTACTTC. Its protein product is CASSEPLDRETQYF.

This clone came up a few times. The chain links TRBV29-1 to TRBJ2-4; the match to TRBD2 covers 11 bases. Germline V gene data show CDR1 as SQVTM and CDR2 as ANQGSEA. The CDR3 covers 15 residues. Germline trimming cut 6 bases from V and 2 bases from J; bases unmatched to any gene: 6. DNA of the CDR3: TGCAGCGTGCGACTAGCGGGGTCGTCCAAAAACATTCAGTACTTC. Protein: CSVRLAGSSKNIQYF.

V gene TRBV7-3 combines with J gene TRBJ2-7; D not certain. The CDR3 contains 13 residues. Germline V lookup: CDR1 SGHTA, CDR2 FQGTGA. The V gene lost 1 base and the J gene lost 5 bases, with 9 bases spanning the gap. The CDR3 loop is CASSLRPENEQYF. Here the CDR3 DNA reads TGTGCCAGCAGCTTAAGGCCTGAAAACGAGCAGTACTTC.

The rearrangement links TRBV7-3 to TRBJ2-4, with 9 bases that match TRBD1. This CDR3 region has 16 residues. The ends lost 5 bases at V and 0 bases at J; junction bases unmatched: 5. Germline V gene lookup returns CDR1 SGHTA and CDR2 FQGTGA. The CDR3 DNA follows: TGTGCCAGCAGCCCGGGGACAGGGCAAGCCAAAAACATTCAGTACTTC. Its translation: CASSPGTGQAKNIQYF.

This clone was detected a few times. The chain uses TRBV29-1 and TRBJ1-1; no firm D call. The germline V and J ends were trimmed by 1 base and 5 bases, with 11 bases remaining between them. The CDR3 loop spans 13 amino acids. CDR1 is SQVTM, CDR2 ANQGSEA, per germline. CDR3 nucleotide sequence: TGCAGCGTTGAAGGCACTAAAGTAACTGAAGCTTTCTTT. It is translated as CSVEGTKVTEAFF. The whole variable domain, remainder taken from reference TRBV29-1 and TRBJ1-1, is SAVISQKPSRDICQRGTSLTIQCQVDSQVTMMFWYRQQPGQSLTLIATANQGSEATYESGFVIDKFPISRPNLTFSTLTVSNMSPEDSSIYLCSVEGTKVTEAFFGQGTRLTVV.

This clone was counted only a few times. The chain couples TRBV4-3 to TRBJ1-1; 7 nucleotides align to TRBD1. This CDR3 has 16 amino acids. The germline V gene has CDR1 LGHNA and CDR2 YSLEER. V trimming: 3 bases; J trimming: 5 bases; junction bases outside the gene matches: 12. CDR3 nucleotide sequence: TGCGCCAGCAGCCAGTATTCGAACAGGGGAGAGACTGAAGCTTTCTTT. It is translated as CASSQYSNRGETEAFF.

V usage is TRBV14 and J usage is TRBJ1-1; D call uncertain. With 9 bases removed from V and 4 bases from J, the gap between germline ends came to 18 bases. The germline gives CDR1 SGHDN, CDR2 FVKESK. CDR3 length: 14 amino acids. The CDR3 sequence is CASSLYGDGTEAFF. CDR3 DNA: TGTGCCAGTTCTCTCTACGGGGATGGCACTGAAGCTTTCTTT.

The V and J genes are TRBV27 and TRBJ1-2; 10 bases align to TRBD1. The CDR3 contains 14 residues. The V gene's germline CDR1 is MNHEY and CDR2 SMNVEV (reference sequence). Unmatched junction bases numbered 7, after V lost 4 bases and J lost 8 bases. The CDR3 spells CASSYRTGGEGYTF. Here the CDR3 DNA reads TGTGCCAGCAGTTATCGGACAGGGGGTGAGGGCTACACCTTC.

The chain combines TRBV19 with TRBJ2-5, with D uncertain. The CDR3 runs to 13 residues. V gave up 2 bases and J gave up 5 bases, with 9 bases separating them. Germline V gives CDR1 LNHDA, CDR2 SQIVND (reference sequence). The CDR3 DNA is TGTGCCAGTAGTATATACGCGGCGGAGACCCAGTACTTC. Translation gives CASSIYAAETQYF.

This clone occurred once. J is TRBJ2-7 and V is TRBV7-2, with no clear D. This CDR3 spans 12 amino acids. Trimming stripped 5 bases from V and 4 bases from J, with 9 bases between. The germline CDR1 and CDR2 sequences are SGHTA and FQGNSA. CDR3 protein: CASSLEHYEQYF. The CDR3 coding sequence is TGTGCCAGCAGCCTTGAACATTACGAGCAGTACTTC. Drawing the rest from reference TRBV7-2 and TRBJ2-7, the complete variable domain is GAGVSQSPSNKVTEKGKDVELRCDPISGHTALYWYRQSLGQGLEFLIYFQGNSAPDKSGLPSDRFSAERTGGSVSTLTIQRTQQEDSAVYLCASSLEHYEQYFGPGTRLTVT.

This clone was observed once. The chain couples TRBV15 to TRBJ2-2; no reliable D call. The V and J ends lost 0 bases and 5 bases respectively, with 10 bases between them. CDR1 and CDR2 (germline): LNHNV, YYDKDF (reference sequence). This CDR3 has 15 amino acids. In DNA, the CDR3 is TGTGCCACCAGCAGAGATCGTCAAGTTACCGGGGAGCTGTTTTTT. Its protein is CATSRDRQVTGELFF. Based on the CDR3 plus reference TRBV15 and TRBJ2-2, the full variable domain is DAMVIQNPRYQVTQFGKPVTLSCSQTLNHNVMYWYQQKSSQAPKLLFHYYDKDFNNEADTPDNFQSRRPNTSFCFLDIRSPGLGDTAMYLCATSRDRQVTGELFFGEGSRLTVL.